This paragraph covers one T cell receptor (beta chain) sequence. No antigen is known for it. The sequenced fragment ends 3 residues before the CDR3 boundary, so the rest is inferred from the germline J gene. The method was immunoSEQ multiplex PCR; TCRdb's version includes in-frame clones alone and lacks a portion of them. The sample totals about 41,000 clones; its top ten clones hold about 8%. Per germline, CDR1 LNHDA and CDR2 SQIVND (reference sequence). The CDR3 totals 21 residues. V lost 3 bases to trimming and J lost 0 bases, with 27 bases between them. This sample is drawn from a study of T cells in women clearing cervical HPV infection. Across the whole study: Cases' blood sampling followed lesion detection by median around 160 days (90 to 200). Study-level results: Cases carried less TRBV6-7 than controls: 0.11% versus 0.16%.

This receptor was taken from a woman aged 18-70 years with a cervical HPV16 infection that either progressed to CIN3+ or cleared (not recorded which). This chain connects TRBV19 to TRBJ1-5; TRBD1 is a possible D gene (6 bases). Source material: blood buffy coat. This CDR3 reads CASSINSGGRGGKFSNQPQHF. The sequenced part of the CDR3 DNA is TGTGCCAGTAGTATTAATTCGGGCGGCAGGGGAGGGAAGTTTAGCAATCAGCCC. The full variable domain, its missing parts supplied by reference TRBV19 and TRBJ1-5, is DGGITQSPKYLFRKEGQNVTLSCEQNLNHDAMYWYRQDPGQGLRLIYYSQIVNDFQKGDIAEGYSVSREKKESFPLTVTSAQKNPTAFYLCASSINSGGRGGKFSNQPQHFGDGTRLSIL.